The present entry profiles one T cell receptor (beta chain) with its context. Other nucleotide sequences in the sample specify the same CDR3. The data were obtained in a study of T cell repertoires in ileal Crohn's disease. Per germline, CDR1 SNHLY and CDR2 FYNNEI. The CDR3 extends over 13 amino acids. V lost 4 bases, J lost 11 bases, and 17 bases lay in between. Sequencing was performed with immunoSEQ multiplex PCR; in TCRdb, only in-frame clones are kept and a portion is missing. The sample records 14,000 or so clones, around 80% being singletons. Specimen: ileal tissue. J is TRBJ1-2 and V is TRBV2, with D possibly being TRBD1 (6 bases). This clonotype was sampled from an adult with Crohn's disease. The CDR3: CASSVEQGKRYTF. Here the CDR3 DNA reads TGTGCCAGCAGTGTGGAGCAGGGGAAGCGGTACACCTTC.